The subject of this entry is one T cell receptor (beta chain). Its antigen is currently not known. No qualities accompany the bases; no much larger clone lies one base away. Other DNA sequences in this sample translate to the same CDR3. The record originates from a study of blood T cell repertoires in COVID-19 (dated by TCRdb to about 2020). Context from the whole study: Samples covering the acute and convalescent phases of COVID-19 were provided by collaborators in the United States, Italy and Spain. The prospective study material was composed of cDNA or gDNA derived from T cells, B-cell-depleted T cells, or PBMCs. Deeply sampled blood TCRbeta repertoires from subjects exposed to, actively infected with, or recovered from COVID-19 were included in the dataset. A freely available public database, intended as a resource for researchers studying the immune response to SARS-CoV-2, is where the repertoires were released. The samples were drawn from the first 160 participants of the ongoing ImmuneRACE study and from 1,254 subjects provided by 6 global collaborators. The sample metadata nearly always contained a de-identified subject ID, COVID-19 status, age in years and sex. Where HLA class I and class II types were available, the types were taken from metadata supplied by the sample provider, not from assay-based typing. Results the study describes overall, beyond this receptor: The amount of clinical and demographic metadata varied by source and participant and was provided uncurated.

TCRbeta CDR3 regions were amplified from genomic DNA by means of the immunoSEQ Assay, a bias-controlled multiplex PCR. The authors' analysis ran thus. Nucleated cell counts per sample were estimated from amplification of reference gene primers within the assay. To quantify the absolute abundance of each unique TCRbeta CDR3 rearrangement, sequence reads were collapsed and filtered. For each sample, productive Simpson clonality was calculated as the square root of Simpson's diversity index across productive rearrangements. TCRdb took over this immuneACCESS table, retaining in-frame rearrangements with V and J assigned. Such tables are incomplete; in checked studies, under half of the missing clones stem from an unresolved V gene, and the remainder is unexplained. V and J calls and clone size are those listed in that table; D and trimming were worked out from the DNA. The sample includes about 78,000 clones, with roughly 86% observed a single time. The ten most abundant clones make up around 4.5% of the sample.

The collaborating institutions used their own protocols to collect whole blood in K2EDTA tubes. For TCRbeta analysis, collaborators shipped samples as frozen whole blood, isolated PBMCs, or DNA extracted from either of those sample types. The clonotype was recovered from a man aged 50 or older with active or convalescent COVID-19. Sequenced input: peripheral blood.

The DNA sequence reads TGTGCCACCAGTGATTTTGGCCTAGCGGGGGAGGAGACCCAGTACTTC. Its protein product is CATSDFGLAGEETQYF. The chain uses TRBV24-1 and TRBJ2-5; 10 bases in the junction line up with TRBD2. Taken from cysteine to phenylalanine, the CDR3 has 16 residues. The read is trimmed to its CDR3 DNA, 48 bases read in frame from base 1. Looking up the germline V gene yields CDR1 KGHDR and CDR2 SFDVKD. V is cut back by 1 base and J by 5 bases, with 6 bases in the junction unmatched.